The entry below describes one T cell receptor beta chain. Antigen unknown. The method was immunoSEQ multiplex PCR; TCRdb's version includes in-frame clones alone and lacks a portion of them. The table shows tens of thousands of clones, with 85% to 95% occurring only once. The record originates from a study of T cell responses to AZD1222 COVID-19 vaccine. Study-level findings and limits: Most donors were white British, females outnumbered males, and clonal diversity was possibly underestimated. Baseline serostatus was positive in only six AZD1222 recipients. As reported, nearly half of all spike-specific TCRs target variant regions that are unmutated. The peak T cell response came first, and repertoires were sampled only after it.

CDR1 and CDR2 from the germline V gene are SGDLS and YYNGEE. The CDR3 consists of 12 residues. With 4 bases removed from V and 3 bases from J, the gap between germline ends came to 7 bases. This sequence joins TRBV9 and TRBJ1-2; no clear D gene. Sequences were derived from peripheral blood, sampled on day 0 of AZD1222 vaccination. The TCR was taken from an adult in good health. The CDR3 DNA reads TGTGCCAGCAGCCCCGGGTACTATGGCTACACCTTC. Protein product: CASSPGYYGYTF.